The 31 T cell receptor beta chains below were found in one sample sequenced in a study of beta chain features in type 1 diabetes. Expressed TCRB transcripts were sequenced because the entire RNA isolate underwent reverse transcription. This table comes from immunoSEQ multiplex PCR, and its TCRdb copy is limited to in-frame clones, with some not included. Altogether 450,000 to 600,000 clones are present, approximately 31% being singletons, with the ten largest covering around 0.065%. Sequencing input: naive CD4+ T cells from blood. These receptors all stem from a man younger than 30 in good health.

This chain connects TRBV4-1 to TRBJ2-1; 9 nucleotides line up with TRBD2. The V gene's germline CDR1 is MGHRA and CDR2 YSYEKL. The CDR3 length is 15 residues. V was clipped by 1 base and J by 6 bases; unmatched bases: 4. The DNA of the CDR3 is TGCGCCAGCAGCCAAGGTAGCGGGAGAGGCAATGAGCAGTTCTTC. Its protein product is CASSQGSGRGNEQFF.

The rearrangement links TRBV30 to TRBJ2-5, with D perhaps matching TRBD1 or TRBD2 (5 bases each). CDR1 is GTSNPN, CDR2 SVGIG, per germline (reference sequence). The V end lost 0 bases, the J end lost 0 bases, and 11 bases lay between the germline ends. The CDR3 extends over 15 amino acids. CDR3: CAWSVRWGYQETQYF. The CDR3 DNA reads TGTGCCTGGAGTGTAAGGTGGGGGTACCAAGAGACCCAGTACTTC.

In this sample, this clone turned up a few times. The rearrangement joins TRBV7-2 to TRBJ2-7; D remains unclear. Trimming pared 3 bases from V and 2 bases from J, leaving 11 bases between. CDR1 is SGHTA, CDR2 FQGNSA, per germline. This CDR3 spans 14 amino acids. The CDR3 reads CASSFYGRTYEQYF. Here the CDR3 DNA reads TGTGCCAGCAGCTTCTACGGTCGAACCTACGAGCAGTACTTC.

The CDR3 is CASSPLHQETQYF. CDR3 bases: TGTGCCAGCTCACCACTCCACCAAGAGACCCAGTACTTC. The gene calls are TRBV18 and TRBJ2-5, with D hard to call. This CDR3 comprises 13 residues. The V end lost 1 base, the J end lost 0 bases, and 3 bases lay between the germline ends. Germline lookup yields CDR1 KGHSH and CDR2 LQKENI.

This clone came up a few times. The chain joins TRBV7-6 to TRBJ2-7; the D call may be TRBD1 or TRBD2 (5 bases each). From germline, CDR1 is SGHVS and CDR2 FNYEAQ. V was pared by 6 bases and J by 6 bases, with 18 bases between. The CDR3 covers 14 residues. The CDR3 reads CASSLSGTGREQYF. The CDR3 DNA is TGTGCCAGCAGTCTTTCCGGGACCGGCCGCGAGCAGTACTTC.

The rearrangement links TRBV18 to TRBJ2-1, with 8 positions matching TRBD2. Trimming cost V 2 bases and J 4 bases; bases outside gene matches: 4. The length of the CDR3 is 15 residues. CDR1 is KGHSH and CDR2 is LQKENI in the germline V gene. The CDR3 bases are TGTGCCAGCTCACCAGGGGTAGCGGGATACAATGAGCAGTTCTTC. This codes for CASSPGVAGYNEQFF.

The chain uses TRBV15 and TRBJ1-5; TRBD1 matches at 7 bases. Germline values: CDR1 LNHNV, CDR2 YYDKDF (reference sequence). The CDR3 is 16 residues long. J was trimmed by 4 bases and V by 0 bases; bases with no gene match: 6. The DNA for the CDR3 is TGTGCCACCAGCAGAGATCCGGGACAGACAAATCAGCCCCAGCATTTT. Translating gives CATSRDPGQTNQPQHF.

The V gene is TRBV4-3, the J gene TRBJ2-3; TRBD2 aligns across 10 bases. There are 18 residues in the CDR3. With V trimmed by 0 bases and J by 1 base, 7 bases remained unmatched. Looked up from germline, CDR1 is LGHNA and CDR2 is YSLEER. CDR3 sequence (DNA): TGCGCCAGCAGCCAAGAACCCTTGACTAGCGGGCGCACAGATACGCAGTATTTT. This gives the protein CASSQEPLTSGRTDTQYF.

This clone has just a few counts. The gene calls are TRBV18 and TRBJ2-7; 7 bases align to TRBD2. The V segment lost 6 bases and the J segment 6 bases; nucleotides outside the gene matches: 5. The CDR3 totals 12 residues. Germline CDR1 reads KGHSH; CDR2 reads LQKENI. The CDR3 is CASSSGGGEQYF. For the CDR3, the DNA is TGTGCCAGCTCGTCCGGCGGGGGCGAGCAGTACTTC.

V and J are TRBV5-1 and TRBJ2-5, with a weak D call TRBD2 (5 bases). The CDR3 loop spans 14 amino acids. Trimming removed 0 bases from V and 2 bases from J, with 8 bases in between. Germline V gene data show CDR1 as SGHRS and CDR2 as YFSETQ. DNA for the CDR3: TGCGCCAGCAGCTTGGAGTCGGGGCAAGAGACCCAGTACTTC. Translation: CASSLESGQETQYF. Using reference TRBV5-1 and TRBJ2-5 for the parts outside the CDR3, the full variable domain is KAGVTQTPRYLIKTRGQQVTLSCSPISGHRSVSWYQQTPGQGLQFLFEYFSETQRNKGNFPGRFSGRQFSNSRSEMNVSTLELGDSALYLCASSLESGQETQYFGPGTRLLVL.

This clone has more than one count but fewer than ten. The gene calls are TRBV29-1 and TRBJ1-1; 8 nucleotides align to TRBD1. The ends lost 8 bases at V and 1 base at J; junction bases unmatched: 6. The CDR3 is made up of 13 amino acids. Per germline, CDR1 SQVTM and CDR2 ANQGSEA. This chain's CDR3 is CSSSQGANTEAFF. CDR3 DNA: TGCAGCTCCAGCCAGGGGGCGAACACTGAAGCTTTCTTT.

The chain has TRBV29-1 and TRBJ2-5; tentative D call: TRBD1 (6 bases). Germline V CDR1 and CDR2: SQVTM, ANQGSEA. V was cut by 6 bases and J by 3 bases, with 20 bases left in between. The CDR3 has 15 residues. For the CDR3, the DNA is TGCAGCGTGGCCAGTTCTACAGGGTTGGAAGAGACCCAGTACTTC. Residues: CSVASSTGLEETQYF.

The J gene is TRBJ2-4, the V gene TRBV2; 7 positions agree with TRBD1. V trimming: 1 base; J trimming: 3 bases; junction bases outside the gene matches: 6. CDR1 and CDR2 (germline): SNHLY, FYNNEI. CDR3 size: 16 residues. The CDR3 sequence: CASSEEQGIIKNIQYF. Written as DNA, the CDR3 is TGTGCCAGCAGTGAAGAACAGGGGATTATCAAAAACATTCAGTACTTC.

This clone was picked up a small number of times. Additional DNA sequences in this sample encode the identical CDR3. The V and J genes are TRBV28 and TRBJ2-1; D unresolved. In germline, CDR1 is MDHEN, CDR2 SYDVKM. The CDR3 has 12 amino acids. V dropped 4 bases and J dropped 2 bases, with 3 bases sitting between them. The CDR3, as DNA: TGTGCCAGCAGTTCCACCTACAATGAGCAGTTCTTC. Translating gives CASSSTYNEQFF. The variable domain in full, with the rest retrieved from reference TRBV28 and TRBJ2-1, is DVKVTQSSRYLVKRTGEKVFLECVQDMDHENMFWYRQDPGLGLRLIYFSYDVKMKEKGDIPEGYSVSREKKERFSLILESASTNQTSMYLCASSSTYNEQFFGPGTRLTVL.

This rearrangement joins TRBV7-8 to TRBJ2-4; TRBD1 agrees at 9 bases. The germline V gene has CDR1 SGHVS and CDR2 FQNEAQ. J lost 8 bases, V lost 5 bases, and 7 bases had no gene match. This CDR3 region has 14 residues. DNA for the CDR3: TGTGCCAGCAGCCCACAGGGGGCTGGAGACATTCAGTACTTC. The encoded protein is CASSPQGAGDIQYF.

This clone was found a few times. This chain connects TRBV5-1 to TRBJ2-5, with D maybe TRBD2 (6 bases). Per the germline V gene, CDR1 is SGHRS and CDR2 is YFSETQ. This CDR3 has 14 residues. V was clipped by 5 bases and J by 0 bases, with 11 bases between them. The CDR3 bases are TGCGCCAGCAGTGGGGCGGGACACCAAGAGACCCAGTACTTC. Residues: CASSGAGHQETQYF.

This chain joins TRBV29-1 and TRBJ2-5; D gene unclear. CDR3 length equals 12 residues. Trimming removed 5 bases at V and 2 bases at J, with 9 bases between. The germline gives CDR1 SQVTM, CDR2 ANQGSEA. CDR3 DNA: TGCAGCGTTTCCGCTTCTCAAGAGACCCAGTACTTC. Amino acids: CSVSASQETQYF.

V is TRBV2 and J is TRBJ2-3; 10 bases agree with TRBD2. J was trimmed by 6 bases and V by 8 bases; bases with no gene match: 11. Germline loops: CDR1 SNHLY, CDR2 FYNNEI. This CDR3 has 15 residues. CDR3 loop: CASGRASGSGDTQYF. In DNA, the CDR3 is TGTGCCAGCGGTCGGGCTAGCGGGAGCGGGGATACGCAGTATTTT.

The gene calls are TRBV10-3 and TRBJ2-1, with unresolved D. The CDR3 totals 12 residues. The V and J ends lost 3 bases and 6 bases respectively, with 6 bases between them. Germline V CDR1 and CDR2: ENHRY, SYGVKD. For the CDR3, the DNA is TGTGCCATCAGTGAATTAGTCAATGAGCAGTTCTTC. Its translation: CAISELVNEQFF.

This chain's CDR3 is CASSPQGETRTDTQYF. CDR3 nucleotide sequence: TGTGCCAGCAGCCCCCAGGGCGAGACCCGCACAGATACGCAGTATTTT. The chain couples TRBV7-2 to TRBJ2-3; TRBD1 is a possible D gene (5 bases). The CDR3 runs 16 residues. The V end was cut by 5 bases, the J end by 1 base, with 16 bases between. The germline gives CDR1 SGHTA, CDR2 FQGNSA.

The DNA of the CDR3 is TGTGCCAGCAGTGATTACGGTAACGAGCAGTACTTC. Protein: CASSDYGNEQYF. The rearrangement joins TRBV25-1 to TRBJ2-7, with D hard to call. The CDR3 length is 12 residues. The V gene's germline CDR1 is MGHDK and CDR2 SYGVNS. Between the trimmed V and J ends, which lost 3 bases and 5 bases, there was a span of 8 bases.

The rearrangement links TRBV5-1 to TRBJ2-1; D not certain. This CDR3 has 15 amino acids. V was shortened by 1 base and J by 7 bases, with 15 bases between the two germline ends. The germline V gene has CDR1 SGHRS and CDR2 YFSETQ. This CDR3 is CASSLPAPQRNEQFF. In nucleotides, the CDR3 is TGCGCCAGCAGCTTGCCCGCCCCGCAAAGGAATGAGCAGTTCTTC. The whole variable domain, remainder taken from reference TRBV5-1 and TRBJ2-1, is KAGVTQTPRYLIKTRGQQVTLSCSPISGHRSVSWYQQTPGQGLQFLFEYFSETQRNKGNFPGRFSGRQFSNSRSEMNVSTLELGDSALYLCASSLPAPQRNEQFFGPGTRLTVL.

This clone has more than one count but fewer than ten. The chain has TRBV11-2 and TRBJ2-2; D gene ambiguous. Trimming pared 1 base from V and 9 bases from J, leaving 12 bases between. Germline values: CDR1 SGHAT, CDR2 FQNNGV. The CDR3 contains 14 residues. The CDR3 region is CASSLVRQPRELFF. The CDR3 nucleotides read TGTGCCAGCAGCTTAGTCCGGCAGCCGCGGGAGCTGTTTTTT.

The chain recombines TRBV7-2 with TRBJ1-5; 8 bases agree with TRBD1. Germline CDR1 is SGHTA and CDR2 is FQGNSA. This CDR3 comprises 16 residues. V lost 2 bases to trimming and J lost 6 bases; unmatched junction nucleotides: 9. CDR3 loop: CASSLLLRGLGQPQHF. The CDR3 nucleotides are TGTGCCAGCAGCTTACTCCTCAGGGGGCTAGGTCAGCCCCAGCATTTT.

The chain carries TRBV29-1 and TRBJ2-1; 7 bases match TRBD1. Germline-derived CDR1 and CDR2 are SQVTM and ANQGSEA. Trimming cost V 7 bases and J 3 bases; bases outside gene matches: 9. The CDR3 length is 14 residues. CDR3 region: CSDIDRERYNEQFF. CDR3 bases: TGCAGCGATATAGACAGGGAGCGCTACAATGAGCAGTTCTTC.

This clone was detected only a few times. V usage is TRBV9 and J usage is TRBJ2-7; TRBD2 aligns across 10 bases. This CDR3 has 15 residues. Germline lookup yields CDR1 SGDLS and CDR2 YYNGEE. V shed 0 bases and J 3 bases; nucleotides not matched to a gene: 3. This CDR3 reads CASSVGLAGVYEQYF. CDR3 nucleotides: TGTGCCAGCAGCGTAGGGCTAGCGGGAGTCTACGAGCAGTACTTC.

The chain couples TRBV9 to TRBJ2-1, with D possibly matching TRBD1 (6 bases). V lost 3 bases and J lost 6, with 16 bases in between. This CDR3 spans 15 amino acids. CDR1 is SGDLS and CDR2 is YYNGEE in the germline V gene. Here the CDR3 reads CASSAQGSVSNEQFF. The CDR3 DNA is TGTGCCAGCAGCGCACAGGGTTCCGTTTCCAATGAGCAGTTCTTC.

The chain combines TRBV7-8 with TRBJ2-5; D is undetermined. The V end lost 1 base, the J end lost 2 bases, and 8 bases lay between the germline ends. CDR3 length: 14 amino acids. Germline CDR1 reads SGHVS; CDR2 reads FQNEAQ. CDR3 sequence reads: CASSLDRVQETQYF. CDR3 DNA: TGTGCCAGCAGCTTAGATAGAGTACAAGAGACCCAGTACTTC.

The sample holds a few counts of this clone. The chain combines TRBV28 with TRBJ2-7; D uncertain. Germline CDR1 is MDHEN and CDR2 is SYDVKM. The CDR3 length is 12 residues. Trimming cost V 3 bases and J 3 bases, with 6 bases left between them. CDR3 sequence reads: CASSLPFYEQYF. The CDR3 coding sequence is TGTGCCAGCAGTTTGCCCTTCTACGAGCAGTACTTC.

The chain joins TRBV10-3 to TRBJ2-1; D may be TRBD1 or TRBD2 (6 bases each). Germline loops: CDR1 ENHRY, CDR2 SYGVKD. The CDR3 is made up of 13 amino acids. V was trimmed by 7 bases and J by 4 bases, leaving 11 bases between them. For the CDR3, the DNA is TGTGCCATCAACCGGGGGCCATACAATGAGCAGTTCTTC. Its translation is CAINRGPYNEQFF.

The chain has TRBV10-3 and TRBJ2-1; 7 nucleotides agree with TRBD2. This CDR3 comprises 15 residues. From germline, CDR1 is ENHRY and CDR2 SYGVKD. With V trimmed by 4 bases and J by 6 bases, 9 bases remained unmatched. The CDR3 loop is CAISVLSGGSNEQFF. DNA of the CDR3: TGTGCCATCAGTGTTTTATCGGGCGGGAGCAATGAGCAGTTCTTC.